Listed below are T cell receptor beta chains from one sample, sequenced in a study of technical replicates of blood from a few donors. Only in-frame clones appear in the TCRdb table, and some are missing; sequencing was by immunoSEQ multiplex PCR. This sample has about 80,000 clones, with nearly 98% found just once. The sequencing sample was made of T cells isolated from PBMCs. The source is a human donor in good health. Each CDR3 is given with its conserved first and last residue. Fields, in order: J gene, V gene, clone size, D gene, CDR3 protein, CDR3 DNA. D genes are given only for firm matches. Rows give clone size only sometimes, using once, few, many, or a class for an expanded clone.

>TRBJ2-5|TRBV10-3|NA|NA
CAIKDRGGQETQYF
TGTGCCATCAAGGACCGGGGAGGCCAAGAGACCCAGTACTTC
>TRBJ1-1|TRBV11-3|NA|NA
CASSLGANTEAFF
TGTGCCAGCAGCTTAGGAGCGAACACTGAAGCTTTCTTT
>TRBJ1-2|TRBV30|NA|TRBD1
CAWRRTGSNYGYTF
TGTGCCTGGAGACGGACAGGGAGTAACTATGGCTACACCTTC
>TRBJ1-2|TRBV28|NA|TRBD1
CASSPGDREVGYTF
TGTGCCAGCAGTCCAGGGGACAGGGAGGTAGGCTACACCTTC
>TRBJ1-5|TRBV28|NA|NA
CASSPYLGGSNQPQHF
TGTGCCAGCAGTCCGTATTTGGGAGGCAGCAATCAGCCCCAGCATTTT
>TRBJ2-1|TRBV9|NA|TRBD2
CASSGGLAGGSSYNEQFF
TGTGCCAGCAGCGGGGGACTAGCGGGGGGGTCCTCCTACAATGAGCAGTTCTTC
>TRBJ2-7|TRBV28|NA|TRBD2
CASSLNSPSGSSYEQYF
TGTGCCAGCAGTTTAAATAGTCCTAGCGGGAGCTCCTACGAGCAGTACTTC
>TRBJ2-7|TRBV5-4|NA|TRBD1
CASSYRGGDEQYF
TGTGCCAGCAGCTACAGGGGTGGAGACGAGCAGTACTTC
>TRBJ2-7|TRBV5-1|NA|NA
CASSSAQGYSYEQYF
TGCGCCAGCAGCTCGGCCCAGGGGTACTCCTACGAGCAGTACTTC
>TRBJ2-5|TRBV5-1|NA|TRBD2
CASSLWSLAGKETQYF
TGCGCCAGCAGCTTGTGGTCACTAGCGGGTAAAGAGACCCAGTACTTC
>TRBJ2-1|TRBV2|NA|TRBD2
CASGLAGFNEQFF
TGTGCCAGCGGACTAGCGGGATTTAATGAGCAGTTCTTC
>TRBJ2-1|TRBV18|NA|TRBD2
CASSEPAGGPRGEQFF
TGTGCCAGCTCAGAACCAGCGGGAGGGCCCAGGGGTGAGCAGTTCTTC
>TRBJ1-1|TRBV11-2|once|TRBD1
CASSYSQGDTEAFF
TGTGCCAGCAGCTATAGTCAGGGGGACACTGAAGCTTTCTTT
>TRBJ2-7|TRBV18|NA|NA
CASSPPQRWAYEQYF
TGTGCCAGCTCACCCCCCCAGCGGTGGGCCTACGAGCAGTACTTC
>TRBJ1-1|TRBV28|NA|TRBD1
CASSFDRANTEAFF
TGTGCCAGCAGTTTTGACAGGGCAAACACTGAAGCTTTCTTT
>TRBJ2-7|TRBV6-1|NA|NA
CASSGSGSSYEQYF
TGTGCCAGCAGTGGCTCGGGGTCCTCCTACGAGCAGTACTTC
>TRBJ1-2|TRBV30|NA|NA
CAWSVSLNYGYTF
TGTGCCTGGAGTGTTTCTCTGAACTATGGCTACACCTTC
>TRBJ1-2|TRBV29-1|NA|TRBD1
CSVEVGGQGTYGYTF
TGCAGCGTTGAAGTGGGGGGACAGGGAACCTATGGCTACACCTTC
>TRBJ2-7|TRBV7-2|once|TRBD2
CASSQIGAGAIYEQYF
TGTGCCAGCAGCCAAATCGGGGCGGGAGCGATTTACGAGCAGTACTTC
>TRBJ1-2|TRBV5-4|NA|NA
CASSLTGAYGYTF
TGTGCCAGCAGCTTGACAGGAGCCTATGGCTACACCTTC
>TRBJ1-1|TRBV6-1|NA|NA
CASSRDTFTEAFF
TGTGCCAGCAGTAGGGACACCTTCACTGAAGCTTTCTTT
>TRBJ1-2|TRBV28|NA|NA
CASSFPARTGVYGYTF
TGTGCCAGCAGTTTTCCTGCCCGTACGGGAGTGTATGGCTACACCTTC
>TRBJ1-6|TRBV30|NA|NA
CAWALLNTADGSPLHF
TGTGCCTGGGCGCTTTTAAACACAGCCGATGGTTCACCCCTCCACTTT
>TRBJ1-4|TRBV27|NA|NA
CASSDNNEKLFF
TGTGCCAGCAGTGACAATAATGAAAAACTGTTTTTT
>TRBJ2-1|TRBV4-1|NA|TRBD2
CASSPRLAGGREQFF
TGCGCCAGCAGCCCCAGACTAGCGGGGGGGCGTGAGCAGTTCTTC
>TRBJ2-1|TRBV13|NA|TRBD2
CASSIGLAGGPSDNEQFF
TGTGCCAGCAGTATCGGACTAGCGGGAGGGCCCTCGGACAATGAGCAGTTCTTC
>TRBJ2-3|TRBV7-2|NA|TRBD2
CASSPGGTSGGNTQYF
TGTGCCAGCAGCCCCGGAGGGACTAGCGGGGGTAATACGCAGTATTTT
>TRBJ2-2|TRBV13|NA|TRBD2
CASSFSLAGEDTGELFF
TGTGCCAGCAGCTTCTCTCTAGCGGGAGAGGACACCGGGGAGCTGTTTTTT
>TRBJ2-6|TRBV28|NA|NA
CASRFFGANVLTF
TGTGCCAGCAGATTCTTCGGGGCCAACGTCCTGACTTTC
>TRBJ1-4|TRBV9|NA|TRBD1
CASSGQGTNEKLFF
TGTGCCAGCAGCGGACAGGGTACTAATGAAAAACTGTTTTTT
>TRBJ1-2|TRBV5-6|NA|NA
CASSPSPTGTNYGYTF
TGTGCCAGCAGCCCGAGCCCTACAGGGACTAACTATGGCTACACCTTC
>TRBJ1-1|TRBV2|NA|NA
CASSERRRFTEAFF
TGTGCCAGCAGTGAACGGAGGAGGTTCACTGAAGCTTTCTTT
>TRBJ1-5|TRBV6-1|NA|NA
CASSEYSQSNQPQHF
TGTGCCAGCAGTGAATACAGTCAGAGCAATCAGCCCCAGCATTTT
>TRBJ2-6|TRBV9|NA|TRBD1
CASSVGQGATGANVLTF
TGTGCCAGCAGCGTAGGACAGGGGGCGACTGGGGCCAACGTCCTGACTTTC
>TRBJ2-1|TRBV13|NA|NA
CASSLEVGEQVFYEQFF
TGTGCCAGCAGCTTAGAGGTCGGGGAGCAAGTATTCTATGAGCAGTTCTTC
>TRBJ1-4|TRBV10-2|NA|TRBD1
CASSESRTGSYKVTNEKLFF
TGCGCCAGCAGTGAGTCGAGGACAGGGAGTTACAAAGTCACTAATGAAAAACTGTTTTTT
>TRBJ2-5|TRBV4-1|NA|TRBD2
CASTAGVRETQYF
TGCGCCAGCACCGCGGGAGTTCGAGAGACCCAGTACTTC
>TRBJ1-5|TRBV28|NA|NA
CASSSSGQLSNQPQHF
TGTGCCAGCAGTTCCTCGGGACAACTCAGCAATCAGCCCCAGCATTTT
>TRBJ2-7|TRBV28|once|TRBD2
CASSLTAASGPYEQYF
TGTGCCAGCAGTTTAACGGCGGCTAGCGGACCCTACGAGCAGTACTTC
>TRBJ1-1|TRBV5-6|few|NA
CASSLQGTEAFF
TGTGCCAGCAGCTTACAGGGCACTGAAGCTTTCTTT
>TRBJ1-6|TRBV11-3|NA|NA
CASSLDPLGHSPLHF
TGTGCCAGCAGCTTAGATCCACTTGGGCATTCACCCCTCCACTTT
>TRBJ2-5|TRBV2|once|TRBD2
CASSGLAGVETQYF
TGTGCCAGCAGTGGTCTAGCGGGAGTCGAGACCCAGTACTTC
>TRBJ2-7|TRBV25-1|NA|TRBD1
CASTPGTGSYEQYF
TGTGCCAGCACCCCGGGGACAGGGTCCTACGAGCAGTACTTC
>TRBJ1-1|TRBV7-9|NA|NA
CASSLQGQGTEAFF
TGTGCCAGCAGTTTACAGGGCCAAGGAACTGAAGCTTTCTTT
>TRBJ2-2|TRBV11-3|NA|NA
CASSLAFPTGELFF
TGTGCCAGCAGCTTAGCGTTTCCCACCGGGGAGCTGTTTTTT
>TRBJ1-2|TRBV27|NA|NA
CASSFDSNYGYTF
TGTGCCAGCAGTTTCGACAGTAACTATGGCTACACCTTC
>TRBJ1-2|TRBV28|NA|NA
CASRQVGYGYTF
TGTGCCAGCCGTCAGGTTGGCTATGGCTACACCTTC
>TRBJ1-2|TRBV16|NA|TRBD1
CASSWDREHGYTF
TGTGCCAGCAGCTGGGACAGGGAGCATGGCTACACCTTC
>TRBJ2-1|TRBV7-9|NA|NA
CASSSKLLMFF
TGTGCCAGCAGCTCAAAACTACTGATGTTCTTC
>TRBJ1-1|TRBV21-1|NA|NA
CASSRQDREAFF
TGTGCCAGCAGCAGACAAGACAGGGAAGCTTTCTTT